The present T cell receptor (beta chain) was sequenced within a study of cytomegalovirus exposure and HLA in healthy donors. Points on this clone: Its specificity is not known.

TCRdb's table, derived via immunoSEQ multiplex PCR, lists solely in-frame clones and lacks some. Seen here are 130,000 or so clones, around nine tenths observed once, and the top ten hold about 3.5%. CDR1 is MNHEY and CDR2 is SMNVEV in the germline V gene (reference sequence). Deletions cut 3 bases from V and 4 bases from J, with 12 bases between. The CDR3 consists of 14 residues. Overall study results and limits: Researchers counted some 150 TCR beta chains as cytomegalovirus-associated.

The chain uses TRBV27 and TRBJ1-1; D may be TRBD1 (6 bases). The sequence came from a man aged 30 to 45 in good health and CMV-seronegative. The sample was PBMCs. CDR3 sequence reads: CASSFLTGPTEAFF. For the CDR3, the DNA is TGTGCCAGCAGTTTCTTAACAGGGCCCACTGAAGCTTTCTTT.